The clone carrying this T cell receptor beta chain appeared a few times. No antigen is known for it. These data belong to a study of beta chain features in type 1 diabetes. General study findings and limits: For patients and controls alike, PCR might favor shorter templates to the same degree.

Germline V gene data show CDR1 as LNHNV and CDR2 as YYDKDF (reference sequence). Trimming cost V 7 bases and J 5 bases, with 16 bases left between them. There are 14 residues in the CDR3. TCRB transcripts that were expressed got sequenced, as all of the isolated RNA had been reverse transcribed. The data were produced by immunoSEQ multiplex PCR, yet TCRdb's version contains in-frame clones alone and is incomplete. The sample carries under 500,000 clones, approximately 30% recorded once. V and J are TRBV15 and TRBJ2-3; D may be TRBD1 or TRBD2 (5 bases each). This sequence originates from a man younger than 30 in good health. Sequenced sample: naive CD4+ T cells from blood. This CDR3 reads CATTRDLEGDTQYF. The CDR3 DNA reads as TGTGCCACCACCCGGGACCTTGAGGGAGATACGCAGTATTTT.